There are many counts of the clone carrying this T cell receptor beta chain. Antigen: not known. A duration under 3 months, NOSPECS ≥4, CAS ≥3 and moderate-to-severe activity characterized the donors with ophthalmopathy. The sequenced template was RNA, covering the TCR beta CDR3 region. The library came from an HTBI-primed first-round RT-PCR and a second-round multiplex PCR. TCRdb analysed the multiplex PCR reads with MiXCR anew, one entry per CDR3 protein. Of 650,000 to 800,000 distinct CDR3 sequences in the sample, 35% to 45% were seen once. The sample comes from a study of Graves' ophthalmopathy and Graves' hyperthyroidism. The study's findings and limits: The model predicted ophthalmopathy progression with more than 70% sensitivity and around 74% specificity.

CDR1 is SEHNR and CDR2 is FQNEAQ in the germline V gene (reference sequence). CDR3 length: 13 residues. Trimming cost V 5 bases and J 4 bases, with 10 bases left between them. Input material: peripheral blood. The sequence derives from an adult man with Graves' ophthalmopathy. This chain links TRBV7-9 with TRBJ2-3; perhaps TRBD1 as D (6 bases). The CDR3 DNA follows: TGTGCCAGCAGCCGGAGGACAGCAGATACGCAGTATTTT. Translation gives CASSRRTADTQYF.